The clone carrying this T cell receptor (beta chain) was observed a handful of times. What it binds is not known. The data were taken from a study of response to subunit inactivated influenza vaccine. Findings and limits, study-wide: The authors offered the suggestion that each seasonal influenza vaccination recruits few new T cells.

TCRdb reanalysed the RT-PCR reads using MiXCR and keeps one entry per CDR3 protein. The table records about 240,000 distinct CDR3 sequences, more than 9% of them present only once. This clonotype was sampled from a man between 45 and 60 years old who received an inactivated influenza vaccine. The source was non-naive T cells sorted from PBMCs, collected around 15 days before vaccination.

Here the CDR3 DNA reads TGTGCCAGCAGCTCAGACAGGGCAGCAGATACGCAGTATTTT. Its translation is CASSSDRAADTQYF. V usage is TRBV11-2 and J usage is TRBJ2-3, with 7 bases fitting TRBD1. The CDR3 contains 14 residues. V gave up 4 bases and J gave up 4 bases; unmatched junction bases: 5. CDR1 is SGHAT, CDR2 FQNNGV, per germline. Full variable domain (rest looked up from reference TRBV11-2 and TRBJ2-3): EAGVAQSPRYKIIEKRQSVAFWCNPISGHATLYWYQQILGQGPKLLIQFQNNGVVDDSQLPKDRFSAERLKGVDSTLKIQPAKLEDSAVYLCASSSDRAADTQYFGPGTRLTVL.